This T cell receptor beta chain stems from a study of blood T cell repertoires in COVID-19. Study overall: Acute and convalescent COVID-19 specimens originated in the United States, Italy and Spain. Sample material is recorded as cDNA or gDNA derived from T cells, B-cell-depleted T cells, or PBMCs.

In the authors' workflow: Amplifying reference gene primers gave estimates of nucleated cell counts. The data were produced by immunoSEQ multiplex PCR, yet TCRdb's version contains in-frame clones alone and is incomplete. That table is the source of V, J and clone size, and D and trimming were worked out from the DNA. The repertoire includes about 28,000 clones, 84% of them detected once, and approximately 15% sits in the top ten. V was pared by 3 bases and J by 4 bases, with 5 bases of the junction left unmatched. Germline CDR1 GTSNPN, CDR2 SVGIG (reference sequence). The CDR3 spans 13 residues. The sample was peripheral blood. The rearrangement uses TRBV30 and TRBJ1-1, with 7 bases that match TRBD1. This clonotype was sampled from a man aged 70 or older with active COVID-19. The CDR3 bases are TGTGCCTGGAGCCTAAACAGGGGCACTGAAGCTTTCTTT. Protein product: CAWSLNRGTEAFF.